This T cell receptor beta chain was recorded in a study of identical twins. Germline CDR1 reads DFQATT; CDR2 reads SNEGSKA (reference sequence). This CDR3 region has 15 residues. After removal of 3 bases from V and 2 bases from J, the junction contained 4 bases not matched to a gene. In TCRdb, the 5' RACE reads were re-called with MiXCR into one record per CDR3 protein. The table records 500,000 to 600,000 distinct CDR3 sequences, less than 25% of them present only once. A further study also used this sample, focusing on T cells expressing NK-cell markers. From that study: Several donors likewise had their CD3+CD56-NKG2C+ fraction led by these clonotypes.

The receptor's source is a woman aged 18 to 35 in good health. The chain has TRBV20-1 and TRBJ2-3; 11 nucleotides agree with TRBD2. Sequencing used CD4+ T cells sorted from blood. The CDR3 region is CSASLAGGNTDTQYF. CDR3 nucleotide sequence: TGCAGTGCTAGCCTAGCGGGGGGTAACACAGATACGCAGTATTTT.